The 6 T cell receptor beta chains listed next were all sequenced from one sample in a study of T cells in Graves' hyperthyroidism and ophthalmopathy (dated by TCRdb to about 2019). Library generation was performed with multiplex PCR. The instrument was an Illumina HiSeq 2000. The TCR beta CDR3 regions were amplified from RNA transcripts. The TCR CDR3 was subjected to a first round of RT-PCR using the HTBI primer set and the Qiagen OneStep RT-PCR kit. TCRdb reanalyzed the raw reads on its own, using fastp at Q25 for trimming and MiXCR for clone calling, and kept in-frame beta chains. Rows merge per CDR3 protein into single entries with the most common DNA and genes. Counted in this sample were approximately 630,000 distinct CDR3 sequences; 15% to 20% of them appeared once. 3.5% to 4% of the sample rests with the top ten. The sequenced sample was blood. These receptors all stem from a woman aged 25 to 39 with Graves' hyperthyroidism.

Ten or more counts support this clonotype. This chain connects TRBV2 to TRBJ1-5; 8 bases fit TRBD1. The CDR3 totals 15 residues. Looked up from germline, CDR1 is SNHLY and CDR2 is FYNNEI. The V and J ends lost 6 bases and 7 bases, in that order; junction bases with no gene match: 11. In nucleotides, the CDR3 is TGTGCCAGCAGCCGGGGGAGACAGGGGAACCAGCCCCAGCATTTT. It translates to CASSRGRQGNQPQHF.

In this sample, this clonotype turned up many times. V gene TRBV6-2 or TRBV6-3 combines with J gene TRBJ1-5, with 12 bases identical to TRBD1. The V and J ends lost 2 bases and 7 bases, in that order; junction bases with no gene match: 3. Germline values: CDR1 MNHEY, CDR2 SVGEGT. The CDR3 covers 15 residues. The CDR3 DNA is TGTGCCAGCAGTTACGGGACAGGGGGCGGCCAGCCCCAGCATTTT. As protein: CASSYGTGGGQPQHF.

This clonotype was counted at least ten times. This rearrangement joins TRBV12-5 to TRBJ2-3; D not resolved. This CDR3 region has 17 residues. The germline V and J ends were trimmed by 0 bases and 0 bases, with 13 bases remaining between them. CDR1 is LGHNT, CDR2 FRNRAP, per germline. In DNA form, the CDR3 reads TGTGCTAGTGGTTTGGTATTCCGTTCTCCTAGCACAGATACGCAGTATTTT. It is translated as CASGLVFRSPSTDTQYF. Combining the CDR3 with reference TRBV12-5 and TRBJ2-3 gives the whole variable domain DARVTQTPRHKVTEMGQEVTMRCQPILGHNTVFWYRQTMMQGLELLAYFRNRAPLDDSGMPKDRFSAEMPDATLATLKIQPSEPRDSAVYFCASGLVFRSPSTDTQYFGPGTRLTVL.

This chain joins TRBV19 and TRBJ1-3; D uncertain. V lost 8 bases to trimming and J lost 0 bases, with 14 bases between them. Per germline, CDR1 LNHDA and CDR2 SQIVND (reference sequence). The CDR3 spans 15 residues. The CDR3 loop reads CASHEFRSSGNTIYF. Written as DNA, the CDR3 is TGTGCCAGTCACGAATTCCGATCCTCTGGAAACACCATATATTTT.

This clonotype has only a few counts. The chain joins TRBV28 to TRBJ2-1, with 9 nucleotides matching TRBD2. V gave up 7 bases and J gave up 5 bases; unmatched junction bases: 6. CDR3 length: 14 amino acids. Germline values: CDR1 MDHEN, CDR2 SYDVKM. CDR3 sequence reads: CASTRLAVDNEQFF. The CDR3 DNA follows: TGTGCCAGCACCCGACTAGCGGTCGACAATGAGCAGTTCTTC.

This clonotype was seen many times. The J gene is TRBJ2-2, the V gene TRBV2; maybe TRBD1 (5 bases). The germline V and J ends were trimmed by 2 bases and 3 bases, with 13 bases remaining between them. This CDR3 has 16 residues. Germline V CDR1 and CDR2: SNHLY, FYNNEI. The CDR3 DNA reads as TGTGCCAGCAGTGAAACCCCCGCAGGGTACACCGGGGAGCTGTTTTTT. Amino acids: CASSETPAGYTGELFF.